The 27 T cell receptor beta chains below come from one sample, sequenced in a study of T-cell reconstitution after alpha-beta-depleted transplantation in children. A TCRbeta library incorporating unique molecular identifiers was prepared. TCRdb re-derived calls from the PCR reads in MiXCR, one entry per CDR3 protein. The data show approximately 250,000 distinct CDR3 sequences, approximately 9.7% seen once. The material was PBMCs from the stem cell graft donor, obtained from the stem cell graft. These receptor sequences come from a human donor who donated a stem cell graft to a child with SCID.

This clonotype was observed many times. V is TRBV20-1 and J is TRBJ2-3, with D possibly matching TRBD1 (5 bases). The CDR3 extends over 13 amino acids. Germline V gives CDR1 DFQATT, CDR2 SNEGSKA (reference sequence). V lost 2 bases and J lost 4, with 10 bases in between. The CDR3 spells CSARPGLADTQYF. In DNA form, the CDR3 reads TGCAGTGCTAGACCAGGGTTGGCAGATACGCAGTATTTT.

This clonotype was observed many times. CDR3 sequence reads: CASSWVAGNEQFF. The CDR3 nucleotides read TGTGCCAGCAGCTGGGTAGCGGGGAATGAGCAGTTCTTC. This chain joins TRBV5-6 and TRBJ2-1; 8 nucleotides match TRBD2. The V gene end was trimmed by 3 bases and the J gene end by 7 bases; junction bases not matched to a gene: 3. The CDR3 spans 13 residues. Germline V gene lookup returns CDR1 SGHDT and CDR2 YYEEEE.

This clonotype was seen repeatedly, ten times or more. The gene calls are TRBV10-1 and TRBJ2-3; TRBD2 agrees at 7 bases. Unmatched junction bases numbered 8, after V lost 8 bases and J lost 6 bases. Germline loops: CDR1 WNHNN, CDR2 SYGVQD (reference sequence). The CDR3 length is 13 residues. For the CDR3, the DNA is TGCGCCAGCGCTCTAGGTAGCGGGGATACGCAGTATTTT. Translated, it gives CASALGSGDTQYF.

This clonotype has ten or more counts. The chain employs TRBV5-1 and TRBJ2-5; D remains unclear. Germline-derived CDR1 and CDR2 are SGHRS and YFSETQ. This CDR3 spans 12 amino acids. Deletions cut 2 bases from V and 7 bases from J, with 9 bases between. The CDR3 is CASSLDWGTQYF. The CDR3 coding sequence is TGCGCCAGCAGCTTAGATTGGGGGACCCAGTACTTC.

This clonotype was counted many times. The V and J genes are TRBV21-1 and TRBJ2-3. TRBV21-1 is reported as a pseudogene. The CDR3 covers 10 residues. CDR3 region: CASMSDTQYF. Written as DNA, the CDR3 is TGTGCCAGCATGTCAGATACGCAGTATTTT.

This clonotype appeared many times. The genes are TRBV5-1 and TRBJ2-5, with D tentatively TRBD2 (5 bases). This CDR3 region has 14 residues. V lost 4 bases and J lost 2, with 12 bases in between. CDR1 is SGHRS and CDR2 is YFSETQ in the germline V gene. CDR3 region: CASSPRGQQETQYF. DNA of the CDR3: TGCGCCAGCAGCCCTCGAGGGCAGCAAGAGACCCAGTACTTC.

A word on this clonotype: A much more abundant neighbour one base away suggests this may be a read error. The chain couples TRBV14 to TRBJ2-1; D possibly uses TRBD1 or TRBD2 (5 bases each). The CDR3 sequence is 12 residues long. V lost 1 base, J lost 12 bases, and 10 bases lay in between. Germline V CDR1 and CDR2: SGHDN, FVKESK. CDR3: CASSQGWGWQFF. The CDR3 nucleotides read TGTGCCAGCAGCCAAGGCTGGGGGTGGCAGTTCTTC.

The sample holds many counts of this clonotype. The V gene is TRBV3-1, the J gene TRBJ1-3; 8 bases align to TRBD1. CDR1 LGHDT and CDR2 YNNKEL come from the germline V gene (reference sequence). V gave up 6 bases and J gave up 0 bases; unmatched junction bases: 16. The CDR3 runs to 19 residues. The CDR3 nucleotides are TGTGCCAGCAGGTCGAACACCGGGACAGGCTACCTCTCTGGAAACACCATATATTTT. As protein: CASRSNTGTGYLSGNTIYF.

The table lists this clonotype with many counts. V and J are TRBV20-1 and TRBJ1-5; D is unresolved. The CDR3 is made up of 13 amino acids. The germline CDR1 and CDR2 sequences are DFQATT and SNEGSKA (reference sequence). With 6 bases removed from V and 2 bases from J, the gap between germline ends came to 11 bases. In DNA, the CDR3 is TGCAGTGCGTCGGACTCCCGCAATCAGCCCCAGCATTTT. Encoded protein: CSASDSRNQPQHF.

This clonotype was seen repeatedly, ten times or more. This chain uses TRBV20-1 with TRBJ2-1; D is uncertain. CDR1 DFQATT and CDR2 SNEGSKA come from the germline V gene (reference sequence). V lost 4 bases and J lost 3, with 13 bases in between. The CDR3 contains 14 residues. CDR3 sequence: CSATGRVNYNEQFF. CDR3 nucleotide sequence: TGCAGTGCTACCGGACGAGTAAACTACAATGAGCAGTTCTTC.

This clonotype showed up many times. The chain couples TRBV20-1 to TRBJ2-3, with D perhaps TRBD1 (6 bases). The CDR3 covers 15 residues. V dropped 3 bases and J dropped 4 bases, with 17 bases sitting between them. Germline values: CDR1 DFQATT, CDR2 SNEGSKA (reference sequence). For the CDR3, the DNA is TGCAGTGCTAGGACGCCCAGGGGAGTCTCAGATACGCAGTATTTT. This gives the protein CSARTPRGVSDTQYF.

This clonotype was counted at least ten times. The chain has TRBV5-1 and TRBJ2-6; TRBD1 is a possible D gene (6 bases). The CDR3 is 15 amino acids. V was trimmed by 2 bases and J by 4 bases, leaving 10 bases between them. Germline V gives CDR1 SGHRS, CDR2 YFSETQ. CDR3 in DNA: TGCGCCAGCAGCTTTACAGGGTCCGGGGCCAACGTCCTGACTTTC. It codes for CASSFTGSGANVLTF.

Comment on this clonotype: A much larger clone is a single base away; this may be a read error. The chain links TRBV2 to TRBJ2-5; D is undetermined. This CDR3 is 13 amino acids long. Germline CDR1 SNHLY, CDR2 FYNNEI. CDR3 coding DNA: TGTGCCAGGAGTGTTTTCTTCCAAGAGACCCAGTACTTC. Translated: CARSVFFQETQYF.

This clonotype has ten or more counts. This rearrangement joins TRBV5-6 to TRBJ1-5; D might be TRBD1 (5 bases). Germline V gene data show CDR1 as SGHDT and CDR2 as YYEEEE. V lost 2 bases and J lost 4, with 10 bases in between. The length of the CDR3 is 14 residues. The CDR3 sequence is CASSFGARNQPQHF. CDR3 bases: TGTGCCAGCAGCTTCGGGGCGAGGAATCAGCCCCAGCATTTT.

This clonotype occurred many times. V usage is TRBV28 and J usage is TRBJ2-2; D uncertain. Germline CDR1 reads MDHEN; CDR2 reads SYDVKM. There are 15 residues in the CDR3. Deletions cut 3 bases from V and 1 base from J, with 9 bases between. CDR3 nucleotides: TGTGCCAGCAGTTTTACACAGTTGAACACCGGGGAGCTGTTTTTT. Residues: CASSFTQLNTGELFF.

This clonotype was counted many times. The rearrangement uses TRBV20-1 and TRBJ2-5, with D uncertain. Per the germline V gene, CDR1 is DFQATT and CDR2 is SNEGSKA (reference sequence). V lost 5 bases to trimming and J lost 1 base, with 17 bases between them. The CDR3 runs 15 residues. The CDR3 bases are TGCAGTGCTCTGACGGGCAGACAAATCCAAGAGACCCAGTACTTC. Encoded protein: CSALTGRQIQETQYF.

This clonotype showed up many times. This chain joins TRBV20-1 and TRBJ2-3; D is undetermined. This CDR3 has 15 residues. V was clipped by 5 bases and J by 4 bases, with 19 bases between them. Germline-derived CDR1 and CDR2 are DFQATT and SNEGSKA (reference sequence). CDR3 in DNA: TGCAGTGCTCCCCGACAATGGGGAACCGCAGATACGCAGTATTTT. Translated: CSAPRQWGTADTQYF.

In its sample, this clonotype was seen many times. The chain is built from TRBV20-1 and TRBJ1-4, with D uncertain. The V end was cut by 2 bases, the J end by 5 bases, with 9 bases between. This CDR3 spans 13 amino acids. Looked up from germline, CDR1 is DFQATT and CDR2 is SNEGSKA (reference sequence). The chain's CDR3 is CSARPILNEKLFF. The CDR3 bases are TGCAGTGCTAGACCAATCCTAAATGAAAAACTGTTTTTT.

This clonotype has a handful of counts. The rearrangement links TRBV18 to TRBJ2-1, with 11 bases that match TRBD2. The V and J ends lost 1 base and 8 bases, in that order; junction bases with no gene match: 10. Germline-derived CDR1 and CDR2 are KGHSH and LQKENI. The CDR3 sequence is 17 residues long. Written as DNA, the CDR3 is TGTGCCAGCTCACCACTCCCTCCTAGCGGGGGGTTCGATGAGCAGTTCTTC. This gives the protein CASSPLPPSGGFDEQFF.

Many counts were recorded for this clonotype. The chain recombines TRBV5-1 with TRBJ2-1, with D perhaps TRBD1 (7 bases). This CDR3 contains 14 residues. Germline CDR1 SGHRS, CDR2 YFSETQ. V was pared by 3 bases and J by 7 bases, with 14 bases between. Written as DNA, the CDR3 is TGCGCCAGCAGCTCGGAGACAGGGAGGAATGAGCAGTTCTTC. It yields the protein CASSSETGRNEQFF.

This clonotype came up many times. The rearrangement uses TRBV12-3 or TRBV12-4 and TRBJ1-1; 7 bases map to TRBD1. Trimming took 3 bases from V and 5 from J; bases not matched to a gene: 6. This CDR3 has 14 amino acids. DNA for the CDR3: TGTGCCAGCAGTTTTCTCAGGGGGGGTACTGAAGCTTTCTTT. Protein product: CASSFLRGGTEAFF.

The table lists this clonotype with many counts. V is TRBV5-1 and J is TRBJ2-7; 11 nucleotides match TRBD2. Germline trimming cut 4 bases from V and 6 bases from J; bases unmatched to any gene: 6. Germline V gene sequence: CDR1 SGHRS, CDR2 YFSETQ. The CDR3 is 14 residues long. In nucleotides, the CDR3 is TGCGCCAGCAGCCTACAGACTAGCGGGGCCGAGCAGTACTTC. Translated: CASSLQTSGAEQYF. Variable domain in full (rest from reference TRBV5-1 and TRBJ2-7): KAGVTQTPRYLIKTRGQQVTLSCSPISGHRSVSWYQQTPGQGLQFLFEYFSETQRNKGNFPGRFSGRQFSNSRSEMNVSTLELGDSALYLCASSLQTSGAEQYFGPGTRLTVT.

This clonotype was counted ten times or more. The rearrangement links TRBV29-1 to TRBJ2-1, with 8 bases that match TRBD2. The V and J ends lost 4 bases and 7 bases, in that order; junction bases with no gene match: 12. The length of the CDR3 is 15 residues. Germline V lookup: CDR1 SQVTM, CDR2 ANQGSEA. The CDR3 coding sequence is TGCAGCGTTGCGGACGAACTAGCGGTGTTGAATGAGCAGTTCTTC. This gives the protein CSVADELAVLNEQFF.

This clonotype has ten or more counts. The chain employs TRBV20-1 and TRBJ1-2; D perhaps matches TRBD1 (5 bases). The V end was cut by 7 bases, the J end by 8 bases, with 17 bases between. Germline assignment: CDR1 DFQATT and CDR2 SNEGSKA (reference sequence). The CDR3 length is 12 residues. The CDR3 reads CSVIQGPQGYTF. DNA of the CDR3: TGCAGTGTAATTCAGGGCCCACAAGGCTACACCTTC.

As regards this clonotype: A read error may explain this, as a much larger clone is one base away. This chain joins TRBV2 and TRBJ2-1; TRBD2 matches 11 bases. The CDR3 is 18 residues long. Germline V CDR1 and CDR2: SNHLY, FYNNEI. The CDR3 DNA is TGTACCAGCAGTTTGAGTAGCGGGGGGGTCGGTTCCTACAATGAGCAGTTCTTC. Translated, it gives CTSSLSSGGVGSYNEQFF.

This chain joins TRBV20-1 and TRBJ1-3; D is ambiguous. The CDR3 extends over 12 amino acids. The V and J ends lost 6 bases and 10 bases respectively, with 16 bases between them. Germline V gene sequence: CDR1 DFQATT, CDR2 SNEGSKA (reference sequence). In nucleotides, the CDR3 is TGCAGTGCCAAGGATACAGATCAAACCATATATTTT. Protein product: CSAKDTDQTIYF.

This clonotype was seen many times. The chain links TRBV5-4 to TRBJ2-5; no clear D gene. From germline, CDR1 is SGHNT and CDR2 YYREEE (reference sequence). V shed 0 bases and J shed 5 bases, with 17 bases lying between them. The length of the CDR3 is 16 residues. The CDR3 sequence is CASSLESYRASETQYF. In nucleotides, the CDR3 is TGTGCCAGCAGCTTGGAGTCGTATAGGGCGTCGGAGACCCAGTACTTC.